The following is a TCR beta chain sequence with its context. What it binds is not known. This sample was included in a study of cytomegalovirus exposure and HLA in healthy donors. General study points: Rarity held for most TCR sequences, but there were some public TCRs that occurred in many donors.

Vbeta (60) and Jbeta (13) primers were used in the PCR. Measured with immunoSEQ multiplex PCR; TCRdb has only the in-frame clones, and not every one. Here the sample spans 130,000 or so clones, 75% being singletons. The germline V gene has CDR1 LNHDA and CDR2 SQIVND (reference sequence). The CDR3 contains 20 residues. V was trimmed by 3 bases and J by 2 bases, leaving 26 bases between them. Sequences were obtained from PBMCs. V and J are TRBV19 and TRBJ1-5; tentatively, D is TRBD1 (5 bases). The TCR sequence derives from a middle-aged man in good health and CMV-seronegative. DNA for the CDR3: TGTGCCAGTAGTATCGGATTTAGGTCGGGCCTCGGCAGGGGCAATCAGCCCCAGCATTTT. Its protein product is CASSIGFRSGLGRGNQPQHF. Looking up the rest from reference TRBV19 and TRBJ1-5 gives the full variable domain: DGGITQSPKYLFRKEGQNVTLSCEQNLNHDAMYWYRQDPGQGLRLIYYSQIVNDFQKGDIAEGYSVSREKKESFPLTVTSAQKNPTAFYLCASSIGFRSGLGRGNQPQHFGDGTRLSIL.